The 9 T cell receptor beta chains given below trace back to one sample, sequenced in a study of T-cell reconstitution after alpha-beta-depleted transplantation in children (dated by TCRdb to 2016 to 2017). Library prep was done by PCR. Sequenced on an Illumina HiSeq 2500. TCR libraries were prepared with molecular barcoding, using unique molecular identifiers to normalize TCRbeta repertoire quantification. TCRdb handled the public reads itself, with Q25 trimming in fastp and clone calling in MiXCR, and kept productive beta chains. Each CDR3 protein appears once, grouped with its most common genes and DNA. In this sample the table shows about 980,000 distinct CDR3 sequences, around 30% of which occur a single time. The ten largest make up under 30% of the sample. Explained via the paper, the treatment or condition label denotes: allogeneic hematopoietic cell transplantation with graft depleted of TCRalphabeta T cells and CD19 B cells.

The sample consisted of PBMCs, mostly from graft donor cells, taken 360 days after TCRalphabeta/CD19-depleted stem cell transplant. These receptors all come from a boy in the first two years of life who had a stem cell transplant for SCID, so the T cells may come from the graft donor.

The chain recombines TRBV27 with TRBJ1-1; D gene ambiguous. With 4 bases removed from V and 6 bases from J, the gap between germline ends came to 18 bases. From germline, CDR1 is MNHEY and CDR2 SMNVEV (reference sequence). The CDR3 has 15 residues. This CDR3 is CASSSLEAGASEAFF. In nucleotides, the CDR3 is TGTGCCAGCAGTTCCCTTGAGGCAGGAGCTTCTGAAGCTTTCTTT.

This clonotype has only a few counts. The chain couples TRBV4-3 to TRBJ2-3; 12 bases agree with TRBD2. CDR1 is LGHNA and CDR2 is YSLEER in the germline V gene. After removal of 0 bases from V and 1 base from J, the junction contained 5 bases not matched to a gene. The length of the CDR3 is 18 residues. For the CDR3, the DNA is TGCGCCAGCAGCCAAGAGGCTAGCGGGGGGGACCGCACAGATACGCAGTATTTT. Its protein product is CASSQEASGGDRTDTQYF.

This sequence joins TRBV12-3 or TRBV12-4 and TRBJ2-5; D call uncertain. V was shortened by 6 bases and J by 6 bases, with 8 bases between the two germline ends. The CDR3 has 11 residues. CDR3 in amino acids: CASRQRQTQYF. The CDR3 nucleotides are TGTGCCAGCAGACAGCGTCAGACCCAGTACTTC.

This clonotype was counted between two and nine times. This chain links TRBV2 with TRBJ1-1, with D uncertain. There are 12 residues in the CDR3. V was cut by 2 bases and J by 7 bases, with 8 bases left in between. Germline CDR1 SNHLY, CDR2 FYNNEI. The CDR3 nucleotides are TGTGCCAGCAGTGAATCTGGAGGTGAAGCTTTCTTT. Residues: CASSESGGEAFF. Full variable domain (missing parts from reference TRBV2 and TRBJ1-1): EPEVTQTPSHQVTQMGQEVILRCVPISNHLYFYWYRQILGQKVEFLVSFYNNEISEKSEIFDDQFSVERPDGSNFTLKIRSTKLEDSAMYFCASSESGGEAFFGQGTRLTVV.

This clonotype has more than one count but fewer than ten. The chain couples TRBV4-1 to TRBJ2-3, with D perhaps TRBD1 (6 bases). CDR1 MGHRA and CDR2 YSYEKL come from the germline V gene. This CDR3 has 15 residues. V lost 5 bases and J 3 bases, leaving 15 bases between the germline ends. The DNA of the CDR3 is TGCGCCAGCAGCACCCGGACAGAAGGGACAGATACGCAGTATTTT. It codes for CASSTRTEGTDTQYF.

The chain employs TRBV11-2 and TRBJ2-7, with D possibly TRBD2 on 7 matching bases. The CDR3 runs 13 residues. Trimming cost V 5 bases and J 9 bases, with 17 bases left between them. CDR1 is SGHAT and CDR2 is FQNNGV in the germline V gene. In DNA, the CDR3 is TGTGCCAGCAGCCCCGGGGGGCGGCAGGTGCAGTACTTC. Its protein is CASSPGGRQVQYF.

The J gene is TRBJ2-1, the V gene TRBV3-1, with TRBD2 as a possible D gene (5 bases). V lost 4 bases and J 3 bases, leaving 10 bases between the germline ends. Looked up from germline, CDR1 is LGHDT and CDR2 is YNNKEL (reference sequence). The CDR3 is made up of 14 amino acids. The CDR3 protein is CASSPGLNYNEQFF. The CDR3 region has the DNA TGTGCCAGCAGCCCTGGACTGAACTACAATGAGCAGTTCTTC.

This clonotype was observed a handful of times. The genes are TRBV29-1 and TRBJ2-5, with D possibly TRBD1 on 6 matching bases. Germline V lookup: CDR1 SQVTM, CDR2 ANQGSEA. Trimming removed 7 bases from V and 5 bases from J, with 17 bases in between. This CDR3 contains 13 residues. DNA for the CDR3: TGCAGCGCCCGGCGACAGGCTCTCGAGACCCAGTACTTC. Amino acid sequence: CSARRQALETQYF.

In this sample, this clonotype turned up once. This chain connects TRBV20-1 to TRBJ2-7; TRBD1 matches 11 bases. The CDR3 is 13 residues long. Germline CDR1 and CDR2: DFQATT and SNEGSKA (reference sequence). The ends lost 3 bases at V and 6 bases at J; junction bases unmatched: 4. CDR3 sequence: CSASWTGGGEQYF. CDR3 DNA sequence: TGCAGTGCTAGTTGGACAGGGGGCGGCGAGCAGTACTTC.